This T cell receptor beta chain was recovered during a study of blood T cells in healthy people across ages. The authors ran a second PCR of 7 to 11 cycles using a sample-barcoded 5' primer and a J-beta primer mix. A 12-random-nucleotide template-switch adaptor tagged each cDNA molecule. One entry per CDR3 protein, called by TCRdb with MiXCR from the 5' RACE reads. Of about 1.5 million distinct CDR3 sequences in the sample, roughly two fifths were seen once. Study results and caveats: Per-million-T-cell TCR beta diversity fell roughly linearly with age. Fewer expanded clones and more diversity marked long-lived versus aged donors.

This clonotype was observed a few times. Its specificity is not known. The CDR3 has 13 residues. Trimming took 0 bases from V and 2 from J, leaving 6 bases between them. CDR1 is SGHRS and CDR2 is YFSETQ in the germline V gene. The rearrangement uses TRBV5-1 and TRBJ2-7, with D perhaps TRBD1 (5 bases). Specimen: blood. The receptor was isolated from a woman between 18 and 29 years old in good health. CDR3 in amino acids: CASSLETAYEQYF. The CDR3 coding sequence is TGCGCCAGCAGCTTGGAGACAGCCTACGAGCAGTACTTC. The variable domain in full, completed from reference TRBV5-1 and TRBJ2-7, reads KAGVTQTPRYLIKTRGQQVTLSCSPISGHRSVSWYQQTPGQGLQFLFEYFSETQRNKGNFPGRFSGRQFSNSRSEMNVSTLELGDSALYLCASSLETAYEQYFGPGTRLTVT.